The T cell receptor (beta chain) described here comes from a study of T cells in Graves' hyperthyroidism and ophthalmopathy. Points on this clonotype: This may arise from a read error, as a much more abundant clone is one base away.

For ophthalmopathy patients, the Clinical Activity Score was at least 3 and the NOSPECS grade at least 4; duration was under 3 months. TCR beta CDR3 sequences were amplified from RNA transcripts. The HTBI primer set drove a first-round RT-PCR of the TCR CDR3. MiXCR, run by TCRdb on the multiplex PCR reads, gives a single entry per CDR3 protein. The repertoire consists of approximately 600,000 distinct CDR3 sequences, with more than 20% occurring once and the leading ten covering roughly 30%. In germline, CDR1 is MDHEN, CDR2 SYDVKM. This CDR3 contains 16 residues. The chain couples TRBV28 to TRBJ1-2; TRBD1 might be the D (6 bases). Source material: blood. This clonotype was obtained from a young man with Graves' ophthalmopathy. For the CDR3, the DNA is TGTGCCAGCAGTGCACAACGGGACACCTTCTACTATGGCCACACCTTC. It specifies CASSAQRDTFYYGHTF.